This T cell receptor (beta chain) appears in the sequencing data of a study of technical replicates of blood from a few donors. Assay used: immunoSEQ multiplex PCR; TCRdb lists only in-frame clones, some missing. This table has about 88,000 clones, about 90% appearing once. Germline lookup yields CDR1 MGHRA and CDR2 YSYEKL. There are 16 residues in the CDR3. With V trimmed by 0 bases and J by 3 bases, 2 bases remained unmatched. The TCR comes from a human donor in good health. The material sequenced was T cells isolated from PBMCs. The chain has TRBV4-1 and TRBJ2-1, with 10 bases that match TRBD2. CDR3 DNA sequence: TGCGCCAGCAGCCAAGATGCTAGCGGGAGCTACAATGAGCAGTTCTTC. Its translation is CASSQDASGSYNEQFF.